This entry lists 9 T cell receptor beta chains sequenced from one sample in a study of cytomegalovirus exposure and HLA in healthy donors. Researchers ran the PCR with 60 Vbeta and 13 Jbeta primers. The repertoire was sequenced with immunoSEQ multiplex PCR; TCRdb's copy has only in-frame clones and lacks some. The sample records about 120,000 clones, 6.5% to 9.5% being singletons. The sample comprised PBMCs. The receptors were gathered from a woman aged 40 to 50 in good health and CMV-seropositive.

The chain recombines TRBV2 with TRBJ1-1; TRBD1 might be the D (6 bases). Germline loops: CDR1 SNHLY, CDR2 FYNNEI. The CDR3 is 18 amino acids. V dropped 3 bases and J dropped 4 bases, with 24 bases sitting between them. CDR3 coding DNA: TGTGCCAGCAGTGATCAGCGACGGGCGAGGGGGGGTGGCACTGAAGCTTTCTTT. Protein: CASSDQRRARGGGTEAFF.

J is TRBJ1-2 and V is TRBV7-2; possibly TRBD1 for D (5 bases). CDR3 length: 19 amino acids. V dropped 5 bases and J dropped 4 bases, with 29 bases sitting between them. The germline CDR1 and CDR2 sequences are SGHTA and FQGNSA. CDR3 region: CASSVTSLQVTSWGYGYTF. CDR3 in DNA: TGTGCCAGCAGCGTAACCTCGTTACAGGTTACCTCCTGGGGCTATGGCTACACCTTC.

This chain links TRBV5-6 with TRBJ2-3, with D possibly matching TRBD2 (7 bases). The V end was cut by 4 bases, the J end by 9 bases, with 18 bases between. This CDR3 has 14 amino acids. In germline, CDR1 is SGHDT, CDR2 YYEEEE. The CDR3 region is CASSPLGGGHTQYF. The CDR3 DNA reads TGTGCCAGCAGCCCCCTGGGGGGGGGCCACACGCAGTATTTT.

V gene TRBV7-9 combines with J gene TRBJ1-2; the D gene is possibly TRBD1 (5 bases). The V end was cut by 7 bases, the J end by 2 bases, with 11 bases between. The germline CDR1 and CDR2 sequences are SEHNR and FQNEAQ (reference sequence). This CDR3 has 13 residues. The CDR3 spells CASKLQGNYGYTF. CDR3 nucleotides: TGTGCCAGCAAACTGCAGGGAAACTATGGCTACACCTTC.

The chain employs TRBV19 and TRBJ1-6; D is unclear. V lost 4 bases to trimming and J lost 0 bases, with 10 bases between them. CDR3 length: 16 residues. Germline CDR1 LNHDA, CDR2 SQIVND (reference sequence). CDR3 DNA sequence: TGTGCCAGTAGTAACGGCGGAAACTCCTATAATTCACCCCTCCACTTT. Translating gives CASSNGGNSYNSPLHF.

This clone came up a few times. The genes are TRBV6-5 and TRBJ1-1; D is undetermined. The germline V gene has CDR1 MNHEY and CDR2 SVGAGI. The V end was cut by 11 bases, the J end by 4 bases, with 17 bases between. This CDR3 has 13 residues. This CDR3 is CASRGSPRTEAFF. In DNA form, the CDR3 reads TGTGCCTCCCGGGGAAGTCCCCGCACTGAAGCTTTCTTT.

This clone was recorded a few times. This sequence joins TRBV12-5 and TRBJ2-1, with 11 bases matching TRBD2. CDR3 length: 15 residues. With V trimmed by 1 base and J by 8 bases, 4 bases remained unmatched. Germline CDR1 LGHNT, CDR2 FRNRAP. This CDR3 reads CASGLASGGRHEQFF. CDR3 bases: TGTGCTAGTGGTTTGGCTAGCGGGGGGAGACATGAGCAGTTCTTC. The full variable domain, completed using reference TRBV12-5 and TRBJ2-1, is DARVTQTPRHKVTEMGQEVTMRCQPILGHNTVFWYRQTMMQGLELLAYFRNRAPLDDSGMPKDRFSAEMPDATLATLKIQPSEPRDSAVYFCASGLASGGRHEQFFGPGTRLTVL.

This clone was counted only a few times. The chain uses TRBV2 and TRBJ1-2; weak D call: TRBD1 (5 bases). The CDR3 has 15 residues. Germline CDR1 SNHLY, CDR2 FYNNEI. The V gene lost 2 bases and the J gene lost 2 bases, with 12 bases spanning the gap. CDR3 sequence reads: CASSESPHRNYGYTF. The DNA for the CDR3 is TGTGCCAGCAGTGAAAGCCCCCACAGGAACTATGGCTACACCTTC.

In DNA, the CDR3 is TGTGCCAGCAGCCACCGACAGGCGGCGGATGAGCAGTTCTTC. Translation gives CASSHRQAADEQFF. The chain combines TRBV11-2 with TRBJ2-1; tentatively, D is TRBD1 (6 bases). V was shortened by 5 bases and J by 8 bases, with 16 bases between the two germline ends. In germline, CDR1 is SGHAT, CDR2 FQNNGV. The CDR3 is made up of 14 amino acids.